This T cell receptor (beta chain) stems from a study of patients and donors after allogeneic stem cell transplantation. Each CDR3 protein is one row after TCRdb ran MiXCR on the RT-PCR reads. The repertoire consists of roughly 940,000 distinct CDR3 sequences, with roughly 18% occurring once and the leading ten covering 6%. Germline assignment: CDR1 SQVTM and CDR2 ANQGSEA. The CDR3 extends over 15 amino acids. With 3 bases removed from V and 1 base from J, the gap between germline ends came to 10 bases. The sequencing sample was made of blood, either unsorted or a sorted T cell fraction (not recorded which). This clonotype was obtained from a human donor who was either an allogeneic HSCT recipient or a stem cell or donor lymphocyte infusion donor (not recorded which). It is not recorded whose cells these are; they may come from a transplant donor. The chain has TRBV29-1 and TRBJ2-6; D uncertain. The CDR3 region is CSVETDQSGANVLTF. CDR3 DNA sequence: TGCAGCGTTGAGACGGACCAATCTGGGGCCAACGTCCTGACTTTC.